This TCR beta chain was sequenced for a study of blood T cell repertoires in COVID-19. At the level of the study: Sites in the United States, Italy and Spain provided acute and convalescent COVID-19 samples.

The V end was cut by 1 base, the J end by 2 bases, with 5 bases between. CDR3 length: 13 residues. Germline V gene lookup returns CDR1 LNHNV and CDR2 YYDKDF (reference sequence). This table comes from immunoSEQ multiplex PCR, and its TCRdb copy is limited to in-frame clones, with some not included. The sample records 300,000 to 350,000 clones, 89% being singletons. The gene calls are TRBV15 and TRBJ1-2; D not certain. The sequence was collected from an older woman with COVID-19, enrolled during active disease. The sample was peripheral blood. For the CDR3, the DNA is TGTGCCACCAGCAGAGGGCAGAACTATGGCTACACCTTC. This sequence encodes CATSRGQNYGYTF.